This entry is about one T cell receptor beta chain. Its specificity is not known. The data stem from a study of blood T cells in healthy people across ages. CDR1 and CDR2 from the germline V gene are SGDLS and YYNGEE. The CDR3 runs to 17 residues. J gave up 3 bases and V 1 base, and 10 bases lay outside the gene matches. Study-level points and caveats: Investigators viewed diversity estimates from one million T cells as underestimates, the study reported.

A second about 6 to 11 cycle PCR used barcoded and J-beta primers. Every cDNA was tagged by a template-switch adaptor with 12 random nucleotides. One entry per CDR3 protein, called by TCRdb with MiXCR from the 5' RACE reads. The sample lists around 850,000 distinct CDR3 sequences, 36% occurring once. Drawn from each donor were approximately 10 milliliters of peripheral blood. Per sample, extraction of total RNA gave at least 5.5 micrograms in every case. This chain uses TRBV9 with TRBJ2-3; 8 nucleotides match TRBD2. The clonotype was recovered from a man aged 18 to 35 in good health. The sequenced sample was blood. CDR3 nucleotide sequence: TGTGCCAGCAGCGTAACCTTGAGTCGGGGGGGAACAGATACGCAGTATTTT. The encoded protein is CASSVTLSRGGTDTQYF.